The rows below give T cell receptor beta chains drawn from one sample of a study of CD8 T cells in Susac syndrome. TCRdb analysed the immunoSEQ multiplex PCR reads with MiXCR anew, one entry per CDR3 protein. The table has around 270,000 distinct CDR3 sequences, around 91% seen once. The sequenced sample was CD8+ T cells from PBMCs. These receptors all come from a human donor with multiple sclerosis. Both conserved end residues are part of each CDR3. The D gene is left open where the match is weak. Clone size is stated in some rows and not others, as once, few, many or a class when expanded.

clone size,V gene,J gene,D gene,CDR3 protein,CDR3 DNA
.,TRBV15,TRBJ2-3,TRBD2,CATRPTSGGPDTQYF,TGTGCCACCAGACCCACTAGCGGGGGGCCTGATACGCAGTATTTT
.,TRBV25-1,TRBJ1-4,.,CASSDQHSGANEKLFF,TGTGCCAGCAGTGACCAACACTCAGGGGCTAATGAAAAACTGTTTTTT
.,TRBV4-3,TRBJ2-1,TRBD2,CASSQDPSGAPNEQFF,TGCGCCAGCAGCCAAGATCCTAGCGGGGCCCCCAATGAGCAGTTCTTC
.,TRBV20-1,TRBJ1-2,.,CSAGGGRGYGYTF,TGCAGTGCAGGGGGGGGGCGCGGCTATGGCTACACCTTC
.,TRBV28,TRBJ2-7,TRBD1,CASSGLGQGTYEQYF,TGTGCCAGCAGTGGGCTTGGACAGGGGACCTACGAGCAGTACTTC
.,TRBV10-3,TRBJ1-2,.,CAISELTTARRSYTF,TGTGCCATCAGTGAGCTAACGACAGCCCGGAGGAGCTACACCTTC
.,TRBV7-2,TRBJ2-7,.,CASSFFATHEQYF,TGTGCCAGCAGCTTTTTTGCTACTCACGAGCAGTACTTC
few,TRBV5-6,TRBJ2-1,TRBD2,CASSPERGGYNEQFF,TGTGCCAGCAGCCCAGAGCGGGGTGGCTACAATGAGCAGTTCTTC
.,TRBV20-1,TRBJ2-7,.,CSAFPLGLDSAWGQYF,TGCAGTGCTTTCCCTTTAGGGTTGGATAGCGCCTGGGGGCAGTACTTC
once,TRBV29-1,TRBJ1-2,.,CSVEAGDTRQIHGYTF,TGCAGCGTTGAAGCTGGGGACACCCGCCAGATCCATGGCTACACCTTC
.,TRBV5-1,TRBJ2-5,TRBD2,CARNSWTSGGPQETQYF,TGCGCCAGAAACTCCTGGACTAGCGGGGGGCCACAAGAGACCCAGTACTTC
.,TRBV29-1,TRBJ2-6,.,CSVEVDGANVLTF,TGCAGCGTTGAGGTAGATGGGGCCAACGTCCTGACTTTC
.,TRBV11-2,TRBJ2-5,.,CASSLDRGPGGETQYF,TGTGCCAGCAGCTTAGATCGGGGACCCGGAGGGGAGACCCAGTACTTC
.,TRBV2,TRBJ2-2,.,CASWAGGGGELFF,TGTGCCAGCTGGGCAGGAGGAGGCGGGGAGCTGTTTTTT
.,TRBV7-6,TRBJ2-2,.,CASSPLTGANTGELFF,TGTGCCAGCAGCCCGCTGACAGGAGCGAACACCGGGGAGCTGTTTTTT
.,TRBV20-1,TRBJ1-1,.,CSAREPGSEAFF,TGCAGTGCTAGGGAGCCAGGGTCTGAAGCTTTCTTT